Shown below are 9 T cell receptor beta chains from a single sample sequenced in a study of monozygotic twins with inflammatory bowel disease. TCRdb re-called the 5' RACE reads, yielding one record per CDR3 amino acid sequence without DNA. Here the sample table reports over 150,000 distinct CDR3 sequences. The specimen sequenced was blood. The receptor source for this set is a human donor with ulcerative colitis or Crohn's disease, or a healthy co-twin of an affected twin (not recorded which).

This chain joins TRBV5-1 and TRBJ1-2; TCRdb designates TRBD1, a call that cannot be tested without DNA. The germline gives CDR1 SGHRS, CDR2 YFSETQ. There are 15 residues in the CDR3. The CDR3 sequence: CASSSGTTINYGYTF.

V is TRBV2 and J is TRBJ2-3; TCRdb calls TRBD1, which cannot be checked without DNA. This CDR3 comprises 14 residues. CDR1 is SNHLY and CDR2 is FYNNEI in the germline V gene. CDR3 in amino acids: CASSVMPRTDTQYF.

The V gene is TRBV18, the J gene TRBJ2-2. The CDR3 has 14 residues. From germline, CDR1 is KGHSH and CDR2 LQKENI. CDR3: CASSRQGSTGELFF.

The J gene is TRBJ2-1, the V gene TRBV5-1; TCRdb's D call, TRBD2, is unchecked because there is no DNA. The germline CDR1 and CDR2 sequences are SGHRS and YFSETQ. CDR3 length: 15 amino acids. Here the CDR3 reads CASRTGLAERNEQFF.

The chain links TRBV5-1 to TRBJ2-2; absent DNA, TCRdb's TRBD1 call cannot be checked. Germline V gene data show CDR1 as SGHRS and CDR2 as YFSETQ. The CDR3 consists of 14 residues. CDR3 protein: CASSPGTSTGELFF.

CDR3 in amino acids: CASSPATTGYEGNTIYF. The genes are TRBV5-1 and TRBJ1-3; TCRdb outputs TRBD1, but without DNA this stays unchecked. Germline V gene sequence: CDR1 SGHRS, CDR2 YFSETQ. CDR3 length: 17 residues.

The gene calls are TRBV6-2 or TRBV6-3 and TRBJ2-7; without DNA, the TCRdb call of TRBD1 cannot be checked. This CDR3 spans 17 amino acids. Germline CDR1 reads MNHEY; CDR2 reads SVGEGT. Here the CDR3 reads CASSYPRDRENTYEQYF.

This rearrangement joins TRBV7-8 to TRBJ2-2; the D call of TRBD1 rests on TCRdb alone, since no DNA is present to check it. Germline-derived CDR1 and CDR2 are SGHVS and FQNEAQ. This CDR3 has 15 residues. The CDR3 reads CASSLGTGDTGELFF.

The CDR3 loop is CASSEIAGSYNEQFF. This chain connects TRBV7-3 to TRBJ2-1; the D gene TCRdb calls, TRBD2, cannot be checked with no DNA. The length of the CDR3 is 15 residues. Looked up from germline, CDR1 is SGHTA and CDR2 is FQGTGA.